The clone carrying this T cell receptor beta chain is classed as medium-sized. TCRdb redid the clone calls on the PCR reads using MiXCR. The table has about 9,900 clones, 10% to 11% seen once; the top ten hold 7.5% to 8%. No patient had received any treatment before thyroid surgery. CDR3 length: 15 residues. The germline V and J ends were trimmed by 5 bases and 4 bases, with 15 bases remaining between them. This sample is part of a study of metastatic and nonmetastatic thyroid tumors. The clonotype originates from a female donor with papillary thyroid cancer or a benign thyroid nodule (not recorded which). Some clones in this sample may be carry-over from other donors' samples. The chain combines TRBV12-3 or TRBV12-4 with TRBJ1-5; D gene ambiguous. The sequenced material came from tumor tissue. The CDR3 nucleotides are TGTGCCAGCAGTCGGAGGACGGCCCCGAATCAGCCCCAGCATTTT. Translation: CASSRRTAPNQPQHF.